This TCR beta chain was sequenced during a study of siplizumab effects on memory and regulatory T cells. Study-level results: Suppressive capability of dividing Tregs from siplizumab cultures went unverified.

Germline loops: CDR1 SGDLS, CDR2 YYNGEE. Between the trimmed V and J ends, which lost 0 bases and 6 bases, there was a span of 10 bases. The CDR3 runs 15 residues. About 100,000 TCR templates per sample were assayed. This table comes from immunoSEQ multiplex PCR, and its TCRdb copy is limited to in-frame clones, with some not included. The table shows fewer than 85,000 clones, with roughly 86% occurring only once. This clone was detected only once. Its antigen is as yet unknown. The chain carries TRBV9 and TRBJ1-6; weak D call: TRBD1 (5 bases). The receptor comes from a human donor in good health. Sequenced material: Tregs sorted from blood. As DNA, the CDR3 is TGTGCCAGCAGCGTAGAGGGGCAGGGTAATTCACCCCTCCACTTT. Protein product: CASSVEGQGNSPLHF.